The 26 T cell receptor beta chains given below trace back to one sample, sequenced in a study of T cell clonotyping in hematopoietic cell transplantation. Using immunoSEQ multiplex PCR, the repertoire was profiled, and TCRdb retains in-frame clones only, with some absent. The repertoire holds 17,000 or so clones, 71% seen once, with approximately 10% in the top ten. Sequencing was performed on peripheral blood mononuclear cells. Source of these receptors: a woman aged 55-69 years in good health. Some clones in this sample may be carry-over from other donors' samples.

This clone was counted only a few times. The chain links TRBV4-2 to TRBJ2-2; 13 nucleotides line up with TRBD2. Losses at the gene ends were 4 bases for V and 4 bases for J; bases not matched to a gene: 9. CDR1 LGHNA and CDR2 YNFKEQ come from the germline V gene. This CDR3 has 18 residues. The CDR3 spells CASSRGGLAGVSTGELFF. The DNA of the CDR3 is TGTGCCAGCAGCCGAGGCGGACTAGCGGGAGTAAGCACCGGGGAGCTGTTTTTT.

CDR3 nucleotide sequence: TGTGCCACAAAGGGCGGGAACACTGAAGCTTTCTTT. Translating it yields CATKGGNTEAFF. The chain employs TRBV28 and TRBJ1-1, with no clear D. This CDR3 region has 12 residues. V dropped 10 bases and J dropped 1 base, with 10 bases sitting between them. Germline lookup yields CDR1 MDHEN and CDR2 SYDVKM.

V gene TRBV5-4 combines with J gene TRBJ2-5, with D unresolved. CDR3 length: 13 amino acids. Trimming pared 4 bases from V and 5 bases from J, leaving 12 bases between. Germline CDR1 and CDR2: SGHNT and YYREEE (reference sequence). The CDR3 spells CASSASDAETQYF. The DNA of the CDR3 is TGTGCCAGCAGCGCTTCTGATGCTGAGACCCAGTACTTC.

CDR3 loop: CASSVEGAGTDTQYF. The CDR3 DNA reads TGTGCCAGCAGTGTTGAGGGGGCCGGCACAGATACGCAGTATTTT. The rearrangement links TRBV2 to TRBJ2-3; 7 positions agree with TRBD1. Losses at the gene ends were 4 bases for V and 1 base for J; bases not matched to a gene: 5. Germline CDR1 SNHLY, CDR2 FYNNEI. The CDR3 length is 15 residues.

J is TRBJ1-6 and V is TRBV9, with TRBD1 as a possible D gene (6 bases). The CDR3 is made up of 15 amino acids. CDR1 is SGDLS and CDR2 is YYNGEE in the germline V gene. V dropped 0 bases and J dropped 10 bases, with 14 bases sitting between them. In DNA form, the CDR3 reads TGTGCCAGCAGCGTAGTCCCAGGGGTAGGGTCACCCCTCCACTTT. Translated: CASSVVPGVGSPLHF. The full variable domain, with the rest looked up from reference TRBV9 and TRBJ1-6, is DSGVTQTPKHLITATGQRVTLRCSPRSGDLSVYWYQQSLDQGLQFLIQYYNGEERAKGNILERFSAQQFPDLHSELNLSSLELGDSALYFCASSVVPGVGSPLHFGNGTRLTVT.

V and J are TRBV2 and TRBJ2-6; 9 positions match TRBD1. The CDR3 loop spans 21 amino acids. The trim removed 3 bases at V and 0 bases at J, leaving 15 bases unmatched. CDR1 and CDR2 from the germline V gene are SNHLY and FYNNEI. The CDR3 sequence is CASSDPLEPGQGGSGANVLTF. The CDR3 DNA reads as TGTGCCAGCAGTGATCCGTTGGAACCGGGACAGGGAGGCTCTGGGGCCAACGTCCTGACTTTC.

The J gene is TRBJ2-3, the V gene TRBV28, with D perhaps matching TRBD1 (5 bases). This CDR3 region has 16 residues. The ends were cut back, 3 bases at V and 2 bases at J, with 15 bases in the middle. Germline lookup yields CDR1 MDHEN and CDR2 SYDVKM. The CDR3 DNA sequence: TGTGCCAGCAGTTTGCAGGGTCACCCTGCCACAGATACGCAGTATTTT. Translated: CASSLQGHPATDTQYF.

The rearrangement joins TRBV5-6 to TRBJ2-1; no clear D. V was clipped by 5 bases and J by 9 bases, with 12 bases between them. Germline V gives CDR1 SGHDT, CDR2 YYEEEE. The CDR3 runs 12 residues. CDR3 DNA: TGTGCCAGCAGGGATAAGCCGGGTGAGCAGTTCTTC. This codes for CASRDKPGEQFF.

The rearrangement uses TRBV7-2 and TRBJ1-4; no firm D call. CDR1 and CDR2 (germline): SGHTA, FQGNSA. The CDR3 has 15 residues. The germline V and J ends were trimmed by 3 bases and 4 bases, with 12 bases remaining between them. Here the CDR3 reads CASSFDESRNEKLFF. The CDR3 region has the DNA TGTGCCAGCAGCTTCGATGAAAGCCGTAATGAAAAACTGTTTTTT.

The chain recombines TRBV27 with TRBJ2-5, with 11 bases matching TRBD2. V lost 5 bases and J lost 6; bases outside the gene matches: 8. The CDR3 is 15 amino acids. The germline V gene encodes CDR1 MNHEY and CDR2 SMNVEV (reference sequence). This CDR3 is CASSPELAGEKTQYF. As DNA, the CDR3 is TGTGCCAGCAGTCCTGAACTAGCGGGGGAAAAGACCCAGTACTTC.

This clone was counted a single time. The J gene is TRBJ1-1, the V gene TRBV7-9, with D unresolved. Germline CDR1 reads SEHNR; CDR2 reads FQNEAQ (reference sequence). The CDR3 covers 13 residues. With 4 bases removed from V and 6 bases from J, the gap between germline ends came to 12 bases. As DNA, the CDR3 is TGTGCCAGCAGCTACCGAGGATTCGCTGAAGCTTTCTTT. As protein: CASSYRGFAEAFF.

The rearrangement joins TRBV7-8 to TRBJ2-7; 8 nucleotides agree with TRBD2. This CDR3 has 16 residues. Germline CDR1 is SGHVS and CDR2 is FQNEAQ. V shed 0 bases and J 3 bases; nucleotides not matched to a gene: 7. CDR3 sequence: CASSLAPRGLVYEQYF. The DNA of the CDR3 is TGTGCCAGCAGCTTAGCGCCAAGGGGACTAGTCTACGAGCAGTACTTC.

The J gene is TRBJ1-5, the V gene TRBV6-1, with TRBD1 matching 8 bases. Losses at the gene ends were 4 bases for V and 3 bases for J; bases not matched to a gene: 5. The germline V gene encodes CDR1 MNHNS and CDR2 SASEGT. CDR3 size: 15 residues. The CDR3 DNA reads as TGTGCCAGCAGTGCTGACAGGGGCACCAATCAGCCCCAGCATTTT. Translating gives CASSADRGTNQPQHF.

This rearrangement joins TRBV6-5 to TRBJ2-7; D perhaps matches TRBD1 (6 bases). The length of the CDR3 is 13 residues. The germline CDR1 and CDR2 sequences are MNHEY and SVGAGI. The V and J ends lost 4 bases and 2 bases respectively, with 9 bases between them. Written as DNA, the CDR3 is TGTGCCAGCAGTTTAAGACAGGCCTACGAGCAGTACTTC. Its protein product is CASSLRQAYEQYF.

This clone was seen just once. The rearrangement uses TRBV29-1 and TRBJ2-7; D may be TRBD2 (6 bases). V was clipped by 1 base and J by 6 bases, with 10 bases between them. This CDR3 has 12 residues. CDR1 is SQVTM and CDR2 is ANQGSEA in the germline V gene. Written as DNA, the CDR3 is TGCAGCGTTGAAGTTGGAGCGGGCGAGCAGTACTTC. It encodes CSVEVGAGEQYF.

The J gene is TRBJ2-7, the V gene TRBV9; D is unclear. CDR1 and CDR2 (germline): SGDLS, YYNGEE. The V end lost 3 bases, the J end lost 5 bases, and 15 bases lay between the germline ends. The CDR3 contains 14 residues. The DNA for the CDR3 is TGTGCCAGCAGCGGCCGGGCTCTTTGGGACGAGCAGTACTTC. This sequence encodes CASSGRALWDEQYF.

The chain uses TRBV5-1 and TRBJ2-7, with 8 bases matching TRBD2. With 7 bases clipped from V and 2 bases from J, the junction kept 8 bases outside the gene matches. Germline assignment: CDR1 SGHRS and CDR2 YFSETQ. The CDR3 sequence is 14 residues long. The CDR3 nucleotides are TGCGCCAGCTTCCGGGATAGCGGGGCCTACGAGCAGTACTTC. It encodes CASFRDSGAYEQYF.

This rearrangement joins TRBV9 to TRBJ2-7; tentative D call: TRBD1 (6 bases). From germline, CDR1 is SGDLS and CDR2 YYNGEE. V was pared by 4 bases and J by 6 bases, with 11 bases between. The CDR3 covers 12 residues. The CDR3 bases are TGTGCCAGCAGCACACAGGGTTTCGAGCAGTACTTC. Translating it yields CASSTQGFEQYF.

The genes are TRBV5-1 and TRBJ2-2; TRBD2 agrees at 7 bases. The CDR3 has 18 residues. The ends lost 3 bases at V and 7 bases at J; junction bases unmatched: 18. In germline, CDR1 is SGHRS, CDR2 YFSETQ. The CDR3 bases are TGCGCCAGCAGCTCACTCGGTTTACTAGCGCTGAACGTCGGGGAGCTGTTTTTT. It yields the protein CASSSLGLLALNVGELFF.

In its sample, this clone was seen once. The V gene is TRBV5-1, the J gene TRBJ1-3, with a tentative D call TRBD1 (5 bases). The V gene lost 3 bases and the J gene lost 0 bases, with 10 bases spanning the gap. Germline V gene lookup returns CDR1 SGHRS and CDR2 YFSETQ. The CDR3 has 15 amino acids. For the CDR3, the DNA is TGCGCCAGCAGCTGGGGGGGGACCTCTGGAAACACCATATATTTT. Its protein product is CASSWGGTSGNTIYF.

This sequence joins TRBV25-1 and TRBJ1-2; D is perhaps TRBD1 (6 bases). The germline CDR1 and CDR2 sequences are MGHDK and SYGVNS. This CDR3 is 14 amino acids long. The ends were cut back, 7 bases at V and 8 bases at J, with 20 bases in the middle. As DNA, the CDR3 is TGTGCCAGCATGGGGGCCAGGGGAAAAGGCGGCTACACCTTC. This encodes CASMGARGKGGYTF.

The chain carries TRBV4-1 and TRBJ2-7; weak D call: TRBD2 (6 bases). CDR1 is MGHRA and CDR2 is YSYEKL in the germline V gene. V was shortened by 4 bases and J by 4 bases, with 11 bases between the two germline ends. There are 13 residues in the CDR3. For the CDR3, the DNA is TGCGCCAGCAGCCCAGGAGGACTATACGAGCAGTACTTC. This translates into CASSPGGLYEQYF.

The gene calls are TRBV6-5 and TRBJ1-2, with 7 bases matching TRBD1. Germline lookup yields CDR1 MNHEY and CDR2 SVGAGI. Trimming removed 6 bases from V and 4 bases from J; junction bases left unmatched: 8. The CDR3 totals 14 residues. The CDR3 reads CASSPLGGGYGYTF. The CDR3 coding sequence is TGTGCCAGCAGCCCCTTAGGGGGCGGCTATGGCTACACCTTC.

The chain has TRBV27 and TRBJ2-7, with D perhaps TRBD1 (6 bases). Germline V gives CDR1 MNHEY, CDR2 SMNVEV (reference sequence). Trimming pared 0 bases from V and 2 bases from J, leaving 11 bases between. The CDR3 is 15 residues long. The CDR3 here is CASSLSGGQPYEQYF. CDR3 sequence (DNA): TGTGCCAGCAGTTTATCCGGTGGACAGCCCTACGAGCAGTACTTC.

V usage is TRBV10-3 and J usage is TRBJ1-1, with 7 bases matching TRBD1. Trimming cost V 6 bases and J 0 bases; bases outside gene matches: 4. Germline CDR1 ENHRY, CDR2 SYGVKD. The CDR3 is 14 residues long. DNA for the CDR3: TGTGCCATCAGCTGGGACAGCATGAACACTGAAGCTTTCTTT. Translation gives CAISWDSMNTEAFF.

As DNA, the CDR3 is TGCGCCAGCAGCCCACCCGGACAGAAAATGGAGACCCAGTACTTC. It is translated as CASSPPGQKMETQYF. This rearrangement joins TRBV5-1 to TRBJ2-5; TRBD1 might be the D (6 bases). V was trimmed by 4 bases and J by 5 bases, leaving 18 bases between them. Germline CDR1 is SGHRS and CDR2 is YFSETQ. The CDR3 is 15 residues long.